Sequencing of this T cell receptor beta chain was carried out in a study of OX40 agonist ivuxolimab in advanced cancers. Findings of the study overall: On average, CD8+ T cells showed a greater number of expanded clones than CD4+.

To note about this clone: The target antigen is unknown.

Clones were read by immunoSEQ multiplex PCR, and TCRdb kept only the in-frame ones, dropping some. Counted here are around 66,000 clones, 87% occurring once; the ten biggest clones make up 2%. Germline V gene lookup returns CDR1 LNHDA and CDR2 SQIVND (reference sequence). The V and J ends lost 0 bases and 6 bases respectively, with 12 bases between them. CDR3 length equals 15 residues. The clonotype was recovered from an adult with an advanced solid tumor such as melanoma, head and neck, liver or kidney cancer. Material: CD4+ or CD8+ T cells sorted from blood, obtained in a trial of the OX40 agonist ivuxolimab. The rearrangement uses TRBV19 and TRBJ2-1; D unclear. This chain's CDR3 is CASSIDGGRTNEQFF. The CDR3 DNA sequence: TGTGCCAGTAGTATAGATGGCGGACGCACCAATGAGCAGTTCTTC.